This entry lists 14 T cell receptor beta chains sequenced from one sample in a study of T cell changes during pregnancy in multiple sclerosis. Assay: immunoSEQ multiplex PCR; the TCRdb copy retains only in-frame clones and omits some. Seen here are tens of thousands of clones, 93% observed once, and the top ten hold roughly 0.67%. The sequences come from CD4+ T cells from peripheral blood mononuclear cells, collected in the third trimester of pregnancy. These receptors originate from a female donor with multiple sclerosis, enrolled in a pregnancy study.

The V and J genes are TRBV2 and TRBJ2-2; TRBD1 might be the D (5 bases). In germline, CDR1 is SNHLY, CDR2 FYNNEI. The CDR3 has 14 residues. Trimming took off 6 bases at V and 5 bases at J, with 13 bases between the two ends. The CDR3 is CASRGLTATGELFF. The CDR3 DNA follows: TGTGCCAGCAGAGGATTGACAGCAACCGGGGAGCTGTTTTTT.

V gene TRBV9 combines with J gene TRBJ1-1, with no clear D. The V and J ends lost 0 bases and 3 bases respectively, with 12 bases between them. Germline values: CDR1 SGDLS, CDR2 YYNGEE. CDR3 length: 15 residues. As DNA, the CDR3 is TGTGCCAGCAGCGTAGCTTTAATGGAGGACACTGAAGCTTTCTTT. Encoded protein: CASSVALMEDTEAFF.

The rearrangement joins TRBV2 to TRBJ2-1; 11 nucleotides align to TRBD2. V lost 8 bases to trimming and J lost 4 bases; unmatched junction nucleotides: 7. From germline, CDR1 is SNHLY and CDR2 FYNNEI. The CDR3 is 15 residues long. The CDR3 protein is CASRRRLAGYNEQFF. CDR3 DNA sequence: TGTGCCAGCCGGAGGAGACTAGCGGGGTACAATGAGCAGTTCTTC.

The chain has TRBV7-3 and TRBJ1-1; 9 bases match TRBD1. The CDR3 sequence is 16 residues long. CDR1 and CDR2 from the germline V gene are SGHTA and FQGTGA. J gave up 3 bases and V 4 bases, and 9 bases lay outside the gene matches. The CDR3 protein is CASSSLDRGVYTEAFF. Here the CDR3 DNA reads TGTGCCAGCAGCTCTTTGGACAGGGGAGTTTACACTGAAGCTTTCTTT.

The table lists this clone with a few counts. V gene TRBV7-6 combines with J gene TRBJ1-2; tentative D call: TRBD1 (5 bases). Trimming cost V 3 bases and J 2 bases, with 13 bases left between them. The germline gives CDR1 SGHVS, CDR2 FNYEAQ. The CDR3 contains 15 residues. This CDR3 reads CASSFLSRQNYGYTF. CDR3 DNA: TGTGCCAGCAGCTTTTTATCTCGACAGAACTATGGCTACACCTTC.

This clone was seen a single time. The chain has TRBV28 and TRBJ1-4, with 7 nucleotides matching TRBD1. CDR3 length: 15 amino acids. The V and J ends lost 5 bases and 4 bases, in that order; junction bases with no gene match: 7. Germline CDR1 is MDHEN and CDR2 is SYDVKM. This CDR3 is CASSPSGQYNEKLFF. The DNA of the CDR3 is TGTGCCAGCAGTCCCTCGGGACAGTATAATGAAAAACTGTTTTTT.

This chain joins TRBV11-2 and TRBJ2-6; TRBD1 agrees at 8 bases. Germline-derived CDR1 and CDR2 are SGHAT and FQNNGV. This CDR3 comprises 16 residues. The V gene end was trimmed by 1 base and the J gene end by 5 bases; junction bases not matched to a gene: 4. The CDR3 spells CASSLGNRGRANVLTF. DNA for the CDR3: TGTGCCAGCAGCTTAGGAAACAGGGGGAGGGCCAACGTCCTGACTTTC.

The rearrangement links TRBV11-2 to TRBJ2-3; 7 bases match TRBD2. CDR3 length: 15 amino acids. The germline gives CDR1 SGHAT, CDR2 FQNNGV. Trimming cost V 0 bases and J 2 bases; bases outside gene matches: 2. The CDR3 DNA reads TGTGCCAGCAGCTTAGAGCGGGGGAACACAGATACGCAGTATTTT. Translating gives CASSLERGNTDTQYF. The full variable domain, with the rest looked up from reference TRBV11-2 and TRBJ2-3, is EAGVAQSPRYKIIEKRQSVAFWCNPISGHATLYWYQQILGQGPKLLIQFQNNGVVDDSQLPKDRFSAERLKGVDSTLKIQPAKLEDSAVYLCASSLERGNTDTQYFGPGTRLTVL.

V usage is TRBV18 and J usage is TRBJ2-1; 7 bases align to TRBD2. The CDR3 length is 15 residues. After removal of 3 bases from V and 3 bases from J, the junction contained 5 bases not matched to a gene. Looked up from germline, CDR1 is KGHSH and CDR2 is LQKENI. CDR3 DNA sequence: TGTGCCAGCTCACCCAGCGGGAAGGGCTACAATGAGCAGTTCTTC. As protein: CASSPSGKGYNEQFF.

The J gene is TRBJ1-2, the V gene TRBV29-1; TRBD1 might be the D (6 bases). CDR1 and CDR2 from the germline V gene are SQVTM and ANQGSEA. V shed 8 bases and J shed 0 bases, with 10 bases lying between them. The CDR3 length is 12 residues. The CDR3, as DNA: TGCAGCATTGGGGACACTAACTATGGCTACACCTTC. It codes for CSIGDTNYGYTF. The full variable domain, rest sourced from reference TRBV29-1 and TRBJ1-2, is SAVISQKPSRDICQRGTSLTIQCQVDSQVTMMFWYRQQPGQSLTLIATANQGSEATYESGFVIDKFPISRPNLTFSTLTVSNMSPEDSSIYLCSIGDTNYGYTFGSGTRLTVV.

The V call is TRBV6-1, the J call TRBJ1-5; no reliable D call. The CDR3 is 13 amino acids. Germline V CDR1 and CDR2: MNHNS, SASEGT. Trimming took off 4 bases at V and 2 bases at J, with 6 bases between the two ends. The CDR3: CASSVQGNQPQHF. The CDR3 DNA reads TGTGCCAGCAGTGTCCAGGGCAATCAGCCCCAGCATTTT.

The rearrangement links TRBV5-1 to TRBJ1-3, with 9 bases identical to TRBD1. This CDR3 has 14 residues. J was trimmed by 4 bases and V by 6 bases; bases with no gene match: 5. CDR1 and CDR2 from the germline V gene are SGHRS and YFSETQ. This CDR3 is CASKLGTGGNTIYF. The CDR3 DNA reads TGCGCCAGCAAATTAGGGACAGGGGGAAACACCATATATTTT.

The chain links TRBV6-1 to TRBJ2-2, with a weak D call TRBD1 (6 bases). V lost 4 bases, J lost 5 bases, and 8 bases lay in between. Per germline, CDR1 MNHNS and CDR2 SASEGT. This CDR3 contains 13 residues. The DNA of the CDR3 is TGTGCCAGCAGTGCAACAGGGACCGGGGAGCTGTTTTTT. Protein: CASSATGTGELFF.

The V gene is TRBV5-1, the J gene TRBJ1-2; TRBD1 is a possible D gene (6 bases). CDR1 and CDR2 (germline): SGHRS, YFSETQ. The CDR3 covers 14 residues. Trimming shortened V by 1 base and J by 4 bases, and 11 bases separated the two germline ends. This CDR3 reads CASSLTGKGYGYTF. CDR3 bases: TGCGCCAGCAGCTTGACAGGGAAGGGCTATGGCTACACCTTC.